These 21 T cell receptor beta chains came from one sample sequenced in a study of technical replicates of blood from a few donors. Libraries were prepared by immunoSEQ multiplex PCR; TCRdb keeps only in-frame clonotypes and omits some of them. The sample has about 61,000 clones, about 96% seen once. The sample taken for sequencing was T cells isolated from PBMCs. These receptors all stem from a human donor in good health.

This clone appeared once. This chain links TRBV7-2 with TRBJ1-5; D uncertain. Germline CDR1 reads SGHTA; CDR2 reads FQGNSA. There are 16 residues in the CDR3. V was pared by 1 base and J by 0 bases, with 10 bases between. CDR3 amino acids: CASSLDIVYSNQPQHF. The CDR3 nucleotides are TGTGCCAGCAGCTTAGATATAGTCTATAGCAATCAGCCCCAGCATTTT.

The chain couples TRBV27 to TRBJ2-2; 7 nucleotides match TRBD1. The trim removed 7 bases at V and 0 bases at J, leaving 5 bases unmatched. The CDR3 totals 15 residues. Looked up from germline, CDR1 is MNHEY and CDR2 is SMNVEV (reference sequence). CDR3 loop: CASIKDRPNTGELFF. CDR3 coding DNA: TGTGCCAGCATTAAGGACAGGCCGAACACCGGGGAGCTGTTTTTT.

The chain is built from TRBV29-1 and TRBJ2-7; 8 bases line up with TRBD1. With V trimmed by 4 bases and J by 5 bases, 16 bases remained unmatched. Germline V gene sequence: CDR1 SQVTM, CDR2 ANQGSEA. The CDR3 covers 16 residues. The CDR3 region is CSVAFSGRQGAHEQYF. The CDR3 nucleotides read TGCAGCGTTGCCTTTTCCGGTCGGCAGGGGGCCCACGAGCAGTACTTC.

The chain uses TRBV10-2 and TRBJ2-6; TRBD1 might be the D (7 bases). Germline CDR1 WSHSY, CDR2 SAAADI. The CDR3 has 18 residues. The ends were cut back, 3 bases at V and 2 bases at J, with 17 bases in the middle. The CDR3 bases are TGCGCCAGCAGTGATCGGAGGGGGCTAAGTACTGGGGCCAACGTCCTGACTTTC. Protein product: CASSDRRGLSTGANVLTF.

This CDR3 is CASSYESQGPLNGYTF. The CDR3 nucleotides read TGTGCCAGCAGTTACGAATCACAGGGGCCCCTTAATGGCTACACCTTC. The chain is built from TRBV6-6 and TRBJ1-2; the match to TRBD1 covers 7 bases. From germline, CDR1 is MNHNY and CDR2 SVGAGI (reference sequence). V shed 2 bases and J 6 bases; nucleotides not matched to a gene: 12. This CDR3 has 16 residues.

This sequence joins TRBV6-1 and TRBJ1-5, with D tentatively TRBD1 (5 bases). The CDR3 has 14 amino acids. Per the germline V gene, CDR1 is MNHNS and CDR2 is SASEGT. The ends were cut back, 7 bases at V and 6 bases at J, with 16 bases in the middle. In nucleotides, the CDR3 is TGTGCCAGCACCGCAGGGTTACCCGGTCAGCCCCAGCATTTT. It encodes CASTAGLPGQPQHF.

On this clone: Compared with germline, one end of the junction differs, possibly owing to a read error. J is TRBJ2-7 and V is TRBV5-1; 7 nucleotides line up with TRBD2. The CDR3 is made up of 13 amino acids. The germline CDR1 and CDR2 sequences are SGHRS and YFSETQ. The CDR3 is CANSPGGLYEQYF. The DNA for the CDR3 is TGCGCCAACAGCCCGGGGGGACTCTACGAGCAGTACTTC.

The V call is TRBV5-1, the J call TRBJ1-1, with unresolved D. With 0 bases removed from V and 0 bases from J, the gap between germline ends came to 9 bases. The germline V gene has CDR1 SGHRS and CDR2 YFSETQ. The CDR3 extends over 15 amino acids. CDR3: CASSLEPGLNTEAFF. CDR3 nucleotide sequence: TGCGCCAGCAGCTTGGAGCCGGGATTGAACACTGAAGCTTTCTTT.

CDR3 DNA: TGTGCCAGCAGCTCAGGGACTAGCGGGAGGACCGATACGCAGTATTTT. Translation gives CASSSGTSGRTDTQYF. The rearrangement links TRBV7-2 to TRBJ2-3, with 15 bases lining up with TRBD2. J lost 6 bases, V lost 4 bases, and 5 bases had no gene match. The CDR3 is made up of 16 amino acids. Germline CDR1 and CDR2: SGHTA and FQGNSA.

In DNA form, the CDR3 reads TGTGCCAGCAGCCCTGGACAGTTCACAGATACGCAGTATTTT. Translation gives CASSPGQFTDTQYF. The chain combines TRBV9 with TRBJ2-3, with a tentative D call TRBD1 (6 bases). Germline CDR1 is SGDLS and CDR2 is YYNGEE. The CDR3 loop spans 14 amino acids. V was clipped by 4 bases and J by 2 bases, with 11 bases between them.

The chain uses TRBV7-6 and TRBJ2-1; the D gene is possibly TRBD2 (7 bases). Germline CDR1 reads SGHVS; CDR2 reads FNYEAQ. Trimming cost V 5 bases and J 5 bases, with 19 bases left between them. The CDR3 runs 16 residues. The DNA of the CDR3 is TGTGCCAGCAGCCCCTTGTCTGGGGGGGCAAACAATGAGCAGTTCTTC. This translates into CASSPLSGGANNEQFF.

V and J are TRBV9 and TRBJ2-5; D unresolved. Germline CDR1 is SGDLS and CDR2 is YYNGEE. V shed 0 bases and J shed 5 bases, with 8 bases lying between them. The CDR3 has 13 residues. The CDR3 bases are TGTGCCAGCAGCGTAGGAACGGTGGAGACCCAGTACTTC. This encodes CASSVGTVETQYF.

The gene calls are TRBV6-5 and TRBJ1-2; 7 bases align to TRBD1. Germline V gives CDR1 MNHEY, CDR2 SVGAGI. There are 12 residues in the CDR3. V shed 5 bases, J shed 7 bases, and the junction held 4 bases outside the gene matches. The CDR3 loop reads CASSPGQTGYTF. The CDR3 region has the DNA TGTGCCAGCAGTCCGGGACAGACTGGCTACACCTTC.

DNA of the CDR3: TGTGCCAGCAGCTTAGTGGCCGGTGGGCGATTCGATGGCTACACCTTC. Its translation is CASSLVAGGRFDGYTF. The chain has TRBV7-6 and TRBJ1-2; D gene ambiguous. Germline CDR1 SGHVS, CDR2 FNYEAQ. Trimming took 1 base from V and 6 from J, leaving 18 bases between them. The CDR3 sequence is 16 residues long.

The CDR3 protein is CASGPASLAASYNEQFF. As DNA, the CDR3 is TGTGCTAGTGGCCCCGCTAGCTTAGCGGCCTCCTACAATGAGCAGTTCTTC. J is TRBJ2-1 and V is TRBV12-5, with D possibly matching TRBD2 (6 bases). Trimming removed 6 bases from V and 0 bases from J, with 18 bases in between. The CDR3 contains 17 residues. Germline V CDR1 and CDR2: LGHNT, FRNRAP.

The gene calls are TRBV14 and TRBJ2-7, with no clear D. V was clipped by 0 bases and J by 2 bases, with 14 bases between them. The CDR3 covers 16 residues. In germline, CDR1 is SGHDN, CDR2 FVKESK. CDR3 sequence reads: CASSQEGGYRAYEQYF. DNA of the CDR3: TGTGCCAGCAGCCAAGAGGGTGGGTACAGAGCCTACGAGCAGTACTTC.

The chain uses TRBV5-1 and TRBJ2-1, with TRBD1 matching over 8 bases. V lost 4 bases and J lost 4; bases outside the gene matches: 7. The CDR3 is 15 residues long. Germline V gene data show CDR1 as SGHRS and CDR2 as YFSETQ. CDR3 region: CASSPIGQGYNEQFF. CDR3 sequence (DNA): TGCGCCAGCAGCCCGATAGGACAGGGATACAATGAGCAGTTCTTC.

The chain couples TRBV4-2 to TRBJ2-2; D gene uncertain. Germline CDR1 is LGHNA and CDR2 is YNFKEQ. V was clipped by 5 bases and J by 5 bases, with 3 bases between them. CDR3 size: 11 residues. The CDR3 spells CASSLTGELFF. CDR3 DNA: TGTGCCAGCAGCTTAACCGGGGAGCTGTTTTTT.

The chain recombines TRBV5-1 with TRBJ2-7; TRBD1 aligns across 9 bases. CDR3 length: 16 amino acids. Germline trimming cut 6 bases from V and 6 bases from J; bases unmatched to any gene: 16. CDR1 is SGHRS, CDR2 YFSETQ, per germline. The CDR3 sequence: CASKSVVVTGGGEQYF. The CDR3 DNA reads TGCGCCAGCAAATCGGTGGTCGTGACAGGGGGAGGCGAGCAGTACTTC.

The J gene is TRBJ2-5, the V gene TRBV28; possible D gene TRBD1, 6 bases. V lost 1 base to trimming and J lost 3 bases, with 24 bases between them. The CDR3 sequence is 19 residues long. Germline CDR1 is MDHEN and CDR2 is SYDVKM. The CDR3 DNA sequence: TGTGCCAGCAGTTTATTGGGTCCTCGCTCCGGACAGACAGAAGAGACCCAGTACTTC. This sequence encodes CASSLLGPRSGQTEETQYF.

The chain combines TRBV28 with TRBJ1-5, with 7 bases aligning to TRBD1. The V segment lost 6 bases and the J segment 0 bases; nucleotides outside the gene matches: 5. The CDR3 contains 15 residues. Germline CDR1 MDHEN, CDR2 SYDVKM. Here the CDR3 reads CASRRGTDSNQPQHF. DNA of the CDR3: TGTGCCAGCAGGCGCGGGACAGATAGCAATCAGCCCCAGCATTTT.